What follows describes a single TCR beta chain. No antigen is known for it. The data originate from a study of OX40 agonist ivuxolimab in advanced cancers. Study summary: Averaging roughly 60 years in age, with a range of roughly 20 to 80, the cohort was approximately 84% male.

General study points: There were, on average, more expanded clones in CD8+ T cells than in CD4+. Specificity for antigen went undetermined in the expanded peripheral T cells.

The data were produced by immunoSEQ multiplex PCR, yet TCRdb's version contains in-frame clones alone and is incomplete. This sample has approximately 160,000 clones, with 94% found just once. The V and J ends lost 0 bases and 4 bases respectively, with 15 bases between them. CDR1 and CDR2 from the germline V gene are LGHNT and FRNRAP. The CDR3 has 17 amino acids. The sequence was obtained from an adult with an advanced solid tumor such as melanoma, head and neck, liver or kidney cancer. This specimen consisted of CD4+ or CD8+ T cells sorted from blood, obtained in a trial of the OX40 agonist ivuxolimab. The rearrangement uses TRBV12-5 and TRBJ2-2; D remains unclear. The DNA for the CDR3 is TGTGCTAGTGGTTTGGTTCCTAATCAAGGGATCACCGGGGAGCTGTTTTTT. Its protein product is CASGLVPNQGITGELFF.